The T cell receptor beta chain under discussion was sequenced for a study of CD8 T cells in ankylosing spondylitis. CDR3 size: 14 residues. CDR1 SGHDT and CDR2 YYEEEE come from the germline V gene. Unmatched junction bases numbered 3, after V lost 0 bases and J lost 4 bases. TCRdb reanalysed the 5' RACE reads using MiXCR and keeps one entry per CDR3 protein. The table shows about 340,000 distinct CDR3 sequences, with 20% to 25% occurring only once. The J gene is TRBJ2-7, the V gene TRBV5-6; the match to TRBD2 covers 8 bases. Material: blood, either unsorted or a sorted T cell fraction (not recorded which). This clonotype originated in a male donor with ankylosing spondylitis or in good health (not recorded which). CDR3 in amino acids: CASSLGGGWYEQYF. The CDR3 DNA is TGTGCCAGCAGCTTGGGCGGGGGGTGGTACGAGCAGTACTTC.